The present T cell receptor beta chain was sequenced within a study of T cell repertoires in cytomegalovirus infection. Across the study: TCR beta signatures that were public indicated CMV infection and matching HLA type. Study-wide findings and caveats: In two of eight donors, the top clonotype was HLA-C-restricted CMV-specific. Cumulative public TCR beta family frequency identified CMV carriers with the relevant HLA.

TCRdb itself ran the reads through MiXCR, one entry per CDR3 protein. This sample has nearly 700,000 distinct CDR3 sequences, with 30% to 35% found just once. Trimming at V came to 6 bases and at J to 5 bases, leaving 12 bases not matched to a gene. CDR3 length: 15 residues. Germline CDR1 reads LNHDA; CDR2 reads SQIVND (reference sequence). This clonotype was recorded a few times. Its specificity is unknown. This chain joins TRBV19 and TRBJ1-2, with TRBD1 matching over 7 bases. The source is a human donor in good health (CMV status not recorded). Some clones in this sample may be carry-over from other donors' samples. The starting material was cultured PBMCs, obtained from culture after CMV antigen stimulation. The CDR3 DNA reads as TGTGCCAGTAGCCCGCGCCGGGACAGACTTTATGGCTACACCTTC. It translates to CASSPRRDRLYGYTF.